The T cell receptor (beta chain) under discussion was sequenced for a study of beta chain features in type 1 diabetes. The study's findings and limits: Whatever favoring of shorter templates PCR might show would apply equally to patients and controls. Lower insertion and higher deletion counts appeared at VDJ junctions in type 1 diabetes patients.

Trimming at V came to 1 base and at J to 6 bases, leaving 2 bases not matched to a gene. Germline V gene sequence: CDR1 MGHDK, CDR2 SYGVNS. This CDR3 region has 14 residues. CD45RO/CCR7/CD25/CD127/CD95/CD27 staining was used to isolate CD4+ naive, central memory, regulatory and stem cell-like memory cells by sorting. Purity above 95% was achieved in all sorted populations. Expressed TCRB transcripts were sequenced because the entire RNA isolate underwent reverse transcription. Using immunoSEQ multiplex PCR, the repertoire was profiled, and TCRdb retains in-frame clones only, with some absent. The sample has 300,000 to 450,000 clones, 10% to 15% seen once. A word on this clone: The antigen remains unidentified.

Input material: naive CD4+ T cells from blood. The TCR originated in a man between 18 and 35 years old in good health. The rearrangement links TRBV25-1 to TRBJ1-5; 8 bases line up with TRBD1. In DNA, the CDR3 is TGTGCCAGCAGTGAATCAGGGGGCGGTCAGCCCCAGCATTTT. It is translated as CASSESGGGQPQHF.